The TCR beta chain under discussion was sequenced for a study of shared clonotypes between healthy human individuals. Study-level background: Three plates each covered CD4 naive and memory; CD8 naive two, CD8 memory one.

The repertoire was sequenced with immunoSEQ multiplex PCR; TCRdb's copy has only in-frame clones and lacks some. Among 1,500,000 or so clones listed, 96% were seen once. The trim removed 0 bases at V and 6 bases at J, leaving 2 bases unmatched. The CDR3 contains 14 residues. The germline V gene encodes CDR1 SGHKS and CDR2 YYEKEE (reference sequence). The V and J genes are TRBV5-5 and TRBJ2-2; 7 nucleotides align to TRBD1. Sample: naive CD4+ T cells sorted from blood. The sample's subset: CD45RA+ positively selected. The receptor was isolated from a man aged 25-45 years in good health. DNA of the CDR3: TGTGCCAGCAGCTTGGTGCAGGGGGCCGGGGAGCTGTTTTTT. Amino acid sequence: CASSLVQGAGELFF.